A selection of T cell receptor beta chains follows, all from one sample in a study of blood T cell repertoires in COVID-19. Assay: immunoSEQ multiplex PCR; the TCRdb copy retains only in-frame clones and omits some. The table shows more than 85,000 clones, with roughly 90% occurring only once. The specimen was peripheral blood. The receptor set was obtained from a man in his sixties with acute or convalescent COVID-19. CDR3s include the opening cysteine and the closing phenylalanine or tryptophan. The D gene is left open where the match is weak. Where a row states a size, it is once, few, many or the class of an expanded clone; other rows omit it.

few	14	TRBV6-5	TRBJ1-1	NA	TGTGCCAGCATCCCAGAGGGGGGGCAGACTGAAGCTTTCTTT	CASIPEGGQTEAFF
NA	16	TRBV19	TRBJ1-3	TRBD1	TGTGCCAGTAGTGCCCAACAGGGGGAAGAGGGAAACACCATATATTTT	CASSAQQGEEGNTIYF
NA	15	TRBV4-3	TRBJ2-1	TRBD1	TGCGCCAGCAGCCATGGACAGGGGCGGATCAATGAGCAGTTCTTC	CASSHGQGRINEQFF
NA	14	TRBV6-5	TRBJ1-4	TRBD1	TGTGCCAGCGGACAAAACGACAGGGATGAAAAACTGTTTTTT	CASGQNDRDEKLFF
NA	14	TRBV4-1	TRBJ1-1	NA	TGCGCCAGCAGCCAACTCACTCTCAACACTGAAGCTTTCTTT	CASSQLTLNTEAFF
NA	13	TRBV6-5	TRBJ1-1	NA	TGTGCCAGCAGTTCCCCGGGGAACACTGAAGCTTTCTTT	CASSSPGNTEAFF
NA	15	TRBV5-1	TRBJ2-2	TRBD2	TGCGCCAGCAGCCCCGCCGGGGGGGACACCGGGGAGCTGTTTTTT	CASSPAGGDTGELFF
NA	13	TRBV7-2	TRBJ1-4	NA	TGTGCCAGCAGTTTAAGTCGGGGGGAAAAACTGTTTTTT	CASSLSRGEKLFF
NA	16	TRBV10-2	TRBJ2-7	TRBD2	TGCGCCAGCAGTGAATGGCGGGAGGCTCCCACTAGGGAGCAGTACTTC	CASSEWREAPTREQYF
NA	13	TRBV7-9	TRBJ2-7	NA	TGTGCCAGCAGCCCGGGGGTATACTACGAGCAGTACTTC	CASSPGVYYEQYF
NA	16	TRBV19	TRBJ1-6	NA	TGTGCCAGTAGTATACTGGACAGCTCCTATAATTCACCCCTCCACTTT	CASSILDSSYNSPLHF
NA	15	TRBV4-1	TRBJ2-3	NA	TGCGCCAGCAGCTTACAAGGGAGGGGGGCAGATACGCAGTATTTT	CASSLQGRGADTQYF
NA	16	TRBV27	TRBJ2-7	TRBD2	TGTGCCAGCAGGTCGACCCTAGCGGGAGGGTCGTCCGAGCAGTACTTC	CASRSTLAGGSSEQYF
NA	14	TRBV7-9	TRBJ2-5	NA	TGTGCCAGCAGCCCGGACAGAGGACAAGAGACCCAGTACTTC	CASSPDRGQETQYF
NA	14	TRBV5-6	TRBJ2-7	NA	TGTGCCAGCAGCACCCCAGGACAGACCTACGAGCAGTACTTC	CASSTPGQTYEQYF
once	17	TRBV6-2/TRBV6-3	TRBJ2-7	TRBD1	TGTGCCAGCAGTTACCCGCCGGGACAGGGAAACAGGTACGAGCAGTACTTC	CASSYPPGQGNRYEQYF
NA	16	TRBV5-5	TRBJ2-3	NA	TGTGCCAGCACCTCTACGCTGGTTTTGAGTGGAGATACGCAGTATTTT	CASTSTLVLSGDTQYF
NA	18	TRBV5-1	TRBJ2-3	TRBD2	TGCGCCAGCAGCTTGTTAGCGGGAGATGATTCTCTCACAGATACGCAGTATTTT	CASSLLAGDDSLTDTQYF
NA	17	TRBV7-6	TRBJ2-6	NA	TGTGCCAGCAGCTTAGGAGTTAGGGAGTCTGGGGCCAACGTCCTGACTTTC	CASSLGVRESGANVLTF
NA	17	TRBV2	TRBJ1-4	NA	TGTGCCAGCAGTGAGGATCTTGCCCGGAGGACTAATGAAAAACTGTTTTTT	CASSEDLARRTNEKLFF
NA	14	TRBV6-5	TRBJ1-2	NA	TGTGCCAGCAGGAACAGGGAATCTAACTATGGCTACACCTTC	CASRNRESNYGYTF
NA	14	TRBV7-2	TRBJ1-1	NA	TGTGCCAGCAATTCAATGACAGGTTGGACTGAAGCTTTCTTT	CASNSMTGWTEAFF
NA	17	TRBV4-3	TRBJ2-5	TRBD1	TGCGCCAGCAGCCTATCCCGGGACAGGGGACTCGGAGAGACCCAGTACTTC	CASSLSRDRGLGETQYF
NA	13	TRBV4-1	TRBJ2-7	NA	TGCGCCAGCAGCCATGCTCAGGGATACGAGCAGTACTTC	CASSHAQGYEQYF
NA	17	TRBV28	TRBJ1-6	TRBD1	TGTGCCAGCAGTGTCTTCAAGGGGACAGGGTTTCATTCACCCCTCCACTTT	CASSVFKGTGFHSPLHF
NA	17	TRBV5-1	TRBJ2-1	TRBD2	TGCGCCAGCAGCCCGGGACTAGCGTTTGGCTCCTACAATGAGCAGTTCTTC	CASSPGLAFGSYNEQFF
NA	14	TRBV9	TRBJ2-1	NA	TGTGCCAGCAGCGTAGTGGGACTGAACAATGAGCAGTTCTTC	CASSVVGLNNEQFF
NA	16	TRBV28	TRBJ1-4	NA	TGTGCCAGCAGTCCTCTAGGAACAGCGGTTAATGAAAAACTGTTTTTT	CASSPLGTAVNEKLFF
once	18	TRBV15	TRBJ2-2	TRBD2	TGTGCCACCAGCAGAGATGTGACTAGCGGGACCAACACCGGGGAGCTGTTTTTT	CATSRDVTSGTNTGELFF
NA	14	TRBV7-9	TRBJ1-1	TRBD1	TGTGCCAGCAGCTCCGCCTACCAGGGGGCGAGAGCTTTCTTT	CASSSAYQGARAFF
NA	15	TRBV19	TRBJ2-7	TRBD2	TGTGCCAGTAGCACCGGGGGGTTCAGCTCCTACGAGCAGTACTTC	CASSTGGFSSYEQYF
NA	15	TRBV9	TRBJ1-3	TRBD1	TGTGCCAGCAGCGTAGTTTCAGGGGGGAGAAACACCATATATTTT	CASSVVSGGRNTIYF
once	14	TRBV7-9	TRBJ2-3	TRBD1	TGTGCCAGCAGCTTCACAGGGGTGAGAGATACGCAGTATTTT	CASSFTGVRDTQYF
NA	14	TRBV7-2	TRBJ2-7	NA	TGTGCCAGCAGCTTAAGACTAGTACCCTACGAGCAGTACTTC	CASSLRLVPYEQYF
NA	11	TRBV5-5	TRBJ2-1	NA	TGTGCCAGCATCAACGGGTGGGAGCAGTTCTTC	CASINGWEQFF
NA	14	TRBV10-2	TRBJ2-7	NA	TGCGCCAGCAGTGCCCAGGGTAGGCTGGCCGAGCAGTACTTC	CASSAQGRLAEQYF
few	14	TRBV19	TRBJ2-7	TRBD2	TGTGCCAGTAGAAAAGGACTAGCGGGATCCGAGCAGTACTTC	CASRKGLAGSEQYF